Sequencing of this T cell receptor beta chain was carried out in a study of CD8 T cells in Susac syndrome. The study sequenced TCR beta in blood CD8+ and CD4+ T cells. RNA in amounts of roughly 0.5 to 1 ug was reverse transcribed with random hexamers. TCRdb re-derived calls from the immunoSEQ multiplex PCR reads in MiXCR, one entry per CDR3 protein. The sample holds some 150,000 distinct CDR3 sequences, roughly 94% seen once. The V gene's germline CDR1 is SQVTM and CDR2 ANQGSEA. This CDR3 spans 11 amino acids. V shed 3 bases, J shed 7 bases, and the junction held 0 bases outside the gene matches. This rearrangement joins TRBV29-1 to TRBJ2-1; TRBD2 matches 7 bases. The TCR comes from a human donor in good health. Specimen: CD4+ T cells from PBMCs. The chain's CDR3 is CSVERGNEQFF. CDR3 sequence (DNA): TGCAGCGTTGAGCGGGGGAATGAGCAGTTCTTC.